The 4 T cell receptor beta chains below come from one sample, sequenced in a study of blood T cells in healthy people across ages. A second PCR, run for about 7 to 11 cycles, used a sample-barcoded 5' primer plus a J-beta primer mix. TCRdb analysed the 5' RACE reads with MiXCR anew, one entry per CDR3 protein. The sample has roughly 830,000 distinct CDR3 sequences, 62% seen once. The specimen sequenced was blood. These receptors were obtained from a man between 25 and 39 years old in good health.

This clonotype was found a few times. V and J are TRBV7-2 and TRBJ2-3; 8 bases agree with TRBD2. The CDR3 contains 20 residues. The ends lost 0 bases at V and 1 base at J; junction bases unmatched: 15. Germline CDR1 is SGHTA and CDR2 is FQGNSA. The CDR3 sequence is CASSLAGNGGAGFGTDTQYF. The CDR3 DNA sequence: TGTGCCAGCAGCTTAGCGGGAAACGGGGGGGCGGGATTTGGCACAGATACGCAGTATTTT.

This clonotype was detected once. The V call is TRBV4-1, the J call TRBJ2-1; 7 nucleotides match TRBD1. The CDR3 has 15 residues. Trimming took 2 bases from V and 5 from J; bases not matched to a gene: 6. Per germline, CDR1 MGHRA and CDR2 YSYEKL. Here the CDR3 DNA reads TGCGCCAGCAGCCAATCGGGACAGCGAGACAATGAGCAGTTCTTC. Its translation is CASSQSGQRDNEQFF.

This chain joins TRBV14 and TRBJ2-4; 7 positions agree with TRBD2. The J call may be faulty, since TRBJ2-7 better matches the DNA end. The CDR3 consists of 13 residues. Germline CDR1 reads SGHDN; CDR2 reads FVKESK. The CDR3: CASINGGSYEQYF. The DNA for the CDR3 is TGTGCCAGCATAAACGGGGGGAGCTACGAGCAGTACTTC.

This clonotype has a single count. The V call is TRBV16, the J call TRBJ2-4; D perhaps matches TRBD2 (5 bases). The end of the DNA is better explained by TRBJ2-7, so the J call may be wrong. This CDR3 has 13 amino acids. The germline gives CDR1 KGHSY, CDR2 FQNENV. The CDR3 loop is CASSQYEGYEQYF. The DNA for the CDR3 is TGTGCCAGCAGCCAATATGAGGGCTACGAGCAGTACTTC.